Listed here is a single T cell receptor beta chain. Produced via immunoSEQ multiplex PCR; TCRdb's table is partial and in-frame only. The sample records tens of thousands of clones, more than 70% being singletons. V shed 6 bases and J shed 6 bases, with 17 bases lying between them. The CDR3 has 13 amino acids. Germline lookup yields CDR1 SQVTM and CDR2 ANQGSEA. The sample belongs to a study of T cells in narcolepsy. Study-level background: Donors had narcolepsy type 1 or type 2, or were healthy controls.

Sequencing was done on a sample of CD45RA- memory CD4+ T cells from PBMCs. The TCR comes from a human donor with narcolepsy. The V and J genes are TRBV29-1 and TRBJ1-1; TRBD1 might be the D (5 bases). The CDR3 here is CSVDQGVSAEAFF. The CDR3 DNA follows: TGCAGCGTCGACCAGGGCGTCAGCGCTGAAGCTTTCTTT. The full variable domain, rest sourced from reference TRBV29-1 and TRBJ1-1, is SAVISQKPSRDICQRGTSLTIQCQVDSQVTMMFWYRQQPGQSLTLIATANQGSEATYESGFVIDKFPISRPNLTFSTLTVSNMSPEDSSIYLCSVDQGVSAEAFFGQGTRLTVV.